The T cell receptor beta chain under discussion was sequenced for a study of T cells in Graves' hyperthyroidism and ophthalmopathy. The CDR3 sequence is 14 residues long. V lost 5 bases to trimming and J lost 3 bases, with 11 bases between them. This clonotype was counted at least ten times. Its matching antigen is unknown. Points from the study as a whole: Expanded thyroid clonotypes (above 0.001) were mostly also found in blood. Ophthalmopathy cases were set apart from stable hyperthyroidism by a 13 V-J model.

TCR beta CDR3 regions were amplified from RNA. The primer set for the first-round RT-PCR of the TCR CDR3 was HTBI. TCRdb analysed the multiplex PCR reads with MiXCR anew, one entry per CDR3 protein. The sample lists about 420,000 distinct CDR3 sequences, around a sixth occurring once. The V call is TRBV12-3 or TRBV12-4, the J call TRBJ1-5, with unresolved D. The sequence came from a woman aged 18 to 35 with Graves' hyperthyroidism. Sequenced sample: blood. The CDR3 DNA is TGTGCCAGCAGTGGGCTAGACATCAATCAGCCCCAGCATTTT. This gives the protein CASSGLDINQPQHF.